These 32 T cell receptor beta chains originate from one sample sequenced in a study of blood T cell repertoires in COVID-19 (TCRdb year 2020). Library preparation used the immunoSEQ multiplex PCR assay. TCRdb's version of the immuneACCESS table is confined to in-frame rearrangements and falls short of the full clone set. An unresolved V gene accounts for under half of the shortfall where checked; the remainder is of unknown origin. Counted in this sample were approximately 110,000 clones; approximately 85% of them appeared once. The top ten clonotypes cover approximately 3.5% of the sample. Source material: peripheral blood. Receptors were obtained from a woman of 80 years or more with COVID-19, enrolled during active disease.

The chain recombines TRBV19 with TRBJ2-3; the D is unclear. This CDR3 region has 13 residues. Germline CDR1 LNHDA, CDR2 SQIVND (reference sequence). V was clipped by 4 bases and J by 5 bases, with 10 bases between them. The CDR3 bases are TGTGCCAGTAGTAGCCGACTGGGAGATACGCAGTATTTT. Its protein product is CASSSRLGDTQYF.

The genes are TRBV6-6 and TRBJ1-4; tentatively, D is TRBD1 (6 bases). Germline V gene lookup returns CDR1 MNHNY and CDR2 SVGAGI (reference sequence). The ends were cut back, 7 bases at V and 3 bases at J, with 15 bases in the middle. There are 15 residues in the CDR3. As DNA, the CDR3 is TGTGCCAGCACCCTCGTGGGGGCCTCTAATGAAAAACTGTTTTTT. Protein sequence: CASTLVGASNEKLFF.

This clone was seen a few times. The chain uses TRBV28 and TRBJ2-7; unclear D gene. The CDR3 has 11 amino acids. CDR1 is MDHEN and CDR2 is SYDVKM in the germline V gene. V shed 2 bases and J shed 6 bases, with 5 bases lying between them. The CDR3 nucleotides are TGTGCCAGCAGTTTAATAGCCGAGCAGTACTTC. Translated, it gives CASSLIAEQYF.

The chain couples TRBV28 to TRBJ1-2, with D possibly TRBD1 on 5 matching bases. The CDR3 spans 13 residues. The V end was cut by 3 bases, the J end by 4 bases, with 9 bases between. The V gene's germline CDR1 is MDHEN and CDR2 SYDVKM. The DNA of the CDR3 is TGTGCCAGCAGTTTGACAGCGATCTATGGCTACACCTTC. It translates to CASSLTAIYGYTF.

V usage is TRBV12-3 or TRBV12-4 and J usage is TRBJ1-3; D gene unclear. CDR3 size: 12 residues. V was cut by 4 bases and J by 6 bases, with 7 bases left in between. The DNA of the CDR3 is TGTGCCAGCAGTTCCGGTCTAAACACCATATATTTT. This sequence encodes CASSSGLNTIYF.

This clone occurred once. The chain is built from TRBV2 and TRBJ1-3; tentative D call: TRBD1 (6 bases). V was shortened by 5 bases and J by 2 bases, with 7 bases between the two germline ends. CDR1 and CDR2 from the germline V gene are SNHLY and FYNNEI. The CDR3 totals 13 residues. The CDR3 DNA is TGTGCCAGCAGTCGGGACACTGGAAACACCATATATTTT. This encodes CASSRDTGNTIYF. Variable domain in full (rest from reference TRBV2 and TRBJ1-3): EPEVTQTPSHQVTQMGQEVILRCVPISNHLYFYWYRQILGQKVEFLVSFYNNEISEKSEIFDDQFSVERPDGSNFTLKIRSTKLEDSAMYFCASSRDTGNTIYFGEGSWLTVV.

J is TRBJ2-3 and V is TRBV2; TRBD2 matches at 16 bases. This CDR3 comprises 18 residues. Germline V gene sequence: CDR1 SNHLY, CDR2 FYNNEI. The V segment lost 7 bases and the J segment 1 base; nucleotides outside the gene matches: 8. CDR3 DNA sequence: TGTGCCAGCAAATATGGGACTAGCGGGGGGGTGGGCACAGATACGCAGTATTTT. It is translated as CASKYGTSGGVGTDTQYF.

The CDR3 protein is CASSHSGTFTDTQYF. CDR3 DNA: TGTGCCAGCAGCCATAGCGGGACTTTCACAGATACGCAGTATTTT. The rearrangement uses TRBV7-2 and TRBJ2-3; TRBD2 agrees at 8 bases. Germline values: CDR1 SGHTA, CDR2 FQGNSA. Unmatched junction bases numbered 6, after V lost 5 bases and J lost 2 bases. This CDR3 has 15 residues.

The chain links TRBV6-5 to TRBJ1-1; perhaps TRBD1 as D (6 bases). Germline loops: CDR1 MNHEY, CDR2 SVGAGI. The CDR3 runs 14 residues. The V gene lost 4 bases and the J gene lost 10 bases, with 19 bases spanning the gap. CDR3 in amino acids: CASSFDRRPAVAFF. DNA for the CDR3: TGTGCCAGCAGTTTCGACAGGCGTCCGGCAGTAGCTTTCTTT.

The rearrangement uses TRBV11-2 and TRBJ1-2, with D possibly matching TRBD1 (6 bases). V lost 5 bases to trimming and J lost 9 bases, with 19 bases between them. The CDR3 runs 14 residues. Germline CDR1 is SGHAT and CDR2 is FQNNGV. CDR3 sequence: CASSPRQATTRYTF. The DNA of the CDR3 is TGTGCCAGCAGCCCAAGACAGGCTACGACCCGCTACACCTTC. Full variable domain (rest looked up from reference TRBV11-2 and TRBJ1-2): EAGVAQSPRYKIIEKRQSVAFWCNPISGHATLYWYQQILGQGPKLLIQFQNNGVVDDSQLPKDRFSAERLKGVDSTLKIQPAKLEDSAVYLCASSPRQATTRYTFGSGTRLTVV.

The CDR3 loop is CSVGNQGGTGNEQFF. The CDR3 DNA sequence: TGCAGCGTGGGAAACCAGGGGGGTACTGGGAATGAGCAGTTCTTC. This rearrangement joins TRBV29-1 to TRBJ2-1; the D gene is possibly TRBD1 (7 bases). This CDR3 spans 15 amino acids. Germline lookup yields CDR1 SQVTM and CDR2 ANQGSEA. V lost 6 bases and J lost 7, with 22 bases in between.

The chain joins TRBV11-2 to TRBJ2-1, with a tentative D call TRBD2 (6 bases). V dropped 3 bases and J dropped 7 bases, with 13 bases sitting between them. This CDR3 comprises 14 residues. Germline V gives CDR1 SGHAT, CDR2 FQNNGV. The CDR3 region has the DNA TGTGCCAGCAGCTTCCTCCGGGCGGGGAATGAGCAGTTCTTC. The encoded protein is CASSFLRAGNEQFF.

The chain carries TRBV2 and TRBJ2-5, with 11 positions matching TRBD2. V shed 4 bases, J shed 4 bases, and the junction held 5 bases outside the gene matches. The CDR3 sequence is 15 residues long. Germline V gene sequence: CDR1 SNHLY, CDR2 FYNNEI. The CDR3 coding sequence is TGTGCCAGCAGTGTTACTAGCGGGAGTGCAGAGACCCAGTACTTC. Protein: CASSVTSGSAETQYF.

V is TRBV5-6 and J is TRBJ1-1; 10 positions agree with TRBD1. The CDR3 loop spans 12 amino acids. The germline V gene has CDR1 SGHDT and CDR2 YYEEEE. V lost 4 bases to trimming and J lost 11 bases; unmatched junction nucleotides: 5. CDR3: CASSPGTGAAFF. The DNA for the CDR3 is TGTGCCAGCAGCCCCGGGACAGGGGCGGCTTTCTTT.

J is TRBJ2-1 and V is TRBV5-4; 10 bases agree with TRBD2. CDR3 length: 15 amino acids. The ends lost 0 bases at V and 7 bases at J; junction bases unmatched: 4. Per germline, CDR1 SGHNT and CDR2 YYREEE (reference sequence). As DNA, the CDR3 is TGTGCCAGCAGCTTGGCTAGCGGGAGTTTTAATGAGCAGTTCTTC. This encodes CASSLASGSFNEQFF.

The V gene is TRBV13, the J gene TRBJ2-5, with 7 bases lining up with TRBD2. This CDR3 is built from 13 residues. CDR1 is PRHDT, CDR2 FYEKMQ, per germline (reference sequence). With V trimmed by 8 bases and J by 5 bases, 8 bases remained unmatched. The DNA for the CDR3 is TGTGCCAGCGGGCGGGAGAGGAGCGAGACCCAGTACTTC. The encoded protein is CASGRERSETQYF. The variable domain in full, with the rest retrieved from reference TRBV13 and TRBJ2-5, is AAGVIQSPRHLIKEKRETATLKCYPIPRHDTVYWYQQGPGQDPQFLISFYEKMQSDKGSIPDRFSAQQFSDYHSELNMSSLELGDSALYFCASGRERSETQYFGPGTRLLVL.

The chain links TRBV19 to TRBJ2-1; 14 bases align to TRBD2. This CDR3 is built from 19 residues. Germline assignment: CDR1 LNHDA and CDR2 SQIVND (reference sequence). With V trimmed by 9 bases and J by 0 bases, 13 bases remained unmatched. CDR3 sequence: CASQKGLAGAGSSYNEQFF. CDR3 nucleotide sequence: TGTGCCAGCCAAAAGGGACTAGCGGGAGCGGGGAGCTCCTACAATGAGCAGTTCTTC.

CDR3 protein: CASSYLGTGVESPLHF. The CDR3 DNA sequence: TGTGCCAGCAGTTACCTTGGGACAGGGGTGGAATCACCCCTCCACTTT. The gene calls are TRBV6-5 and TRBJ1-6, with 10 positions matching TRBD1. The CDR3 is 16 residues long. CDR1 is MNHEY and CDR2 is SVGAGI in the germline V gene. V lost 2 bases to trimming and J lost 10 bases; unmatched junction nucleotides: 8.

The chain has TRBV6-5 and TRBJ2-3, with D possibly TRBD1 on 6 matching bases. The germline gives CDR1 MNHEY, CDR2 SVGAGI. The CDR3 totals 15 residues. V lost 8 bases, J lost 0 bases, and 15 bases lay in between. The CDR3 coding sequence is TGTGCCAGCGGCCTCGGGACACCTAGCACAGATACGCAGTATTTT. It codes for CASGLGTPSTDTQYF.

This rearrangement joins TRBV25-1 to TRBJ1-4, with TRBD1 matching over 9 bases. The germline CDR1 and CDR2 sequences are MGHDK and SYGVNS. The trim removed 1 base at V and 5 bases at J, leaving 2 bases unmatched. This CDR3 comprises 15 residues. The DNA for the CDR3 is TGTGCCAGCAGTGAATCGACAGGGGGAAATGAAAAACTGTTTTTT. It is translated as CASSESTGGNEKLFF.

The chain recombines TRBV7-2 with TRBJ1-1; 9 bases fit TRBD1. Germline lookup yields CDR1 SGHTA and CDR2 FQGNSA. Trimming took 4 bases from V and 4 from J; bases not matched to a gene: 4. This CDR3 has 14 residues. The CDR3 sequence: CASSWGQGGTEAFF. In DNA, the CDR3 is TGTGCCAGCAGCTGGGGACAGGGAGGCACTGAAGCTTTCTTT. Filled out from reference TRBV7-2 and TRBJ1-1, the complete variable domain reads GAGVSQSPSNKVTEKGKDVELRCDPISGHTALYWYRQSLGQGLEFLIYFQGNSAPDKSGLPSDRFSAERTGGSVSTLTIQRTQQEDSAVYLCASSWGQGGTEAFFGQGTRLTVV.

The V call is TRBV29-1, the J call TRBJ2-7, with TRBD1 as a possible D gene (6 bases). This CDR3 spans 17 amino acids. Trimming removed 8 bases at V and 7 bases at J, with 33 bases between. Germline V CDR1 and CDR2: SQVTM, ANQGSEA. The CDR3: CSIENVFPGHTSREQYF. In DNA, the CDR3 is TGCAGCATCGAAAACGTTTTTCCGGGACATACTTCGCGGGAGCAGTACTTC.

This chain uses TRBV6-4 with TRBJ2-3; the match to TRBD2 covers 12 bases. The CDR3 extends over 16 amino acids. Looked up from germline, CDR1 is MRHNA and CDR2 is SNTAGT. Trimming removed 0 bases from V and 3 bases from J; junction bases left unmatched: 1. CDR3 in amino acids: CASSDSGTSGTDTQYF. CDR3 coding DNA: TGTGCCAGCAGTGACTCCGGGACTAGCGGGACAGATACGCAGTATTTT.

J is TRBJ1-5 and V is TRBV5-1, with 8 positions matching TRBD1. V shed 4 bases and J 6 bases; nucleotides not matched to a gene: 3. The CDR3 sequence is 13 residues long. Germline values: CDR1 SGHRS, CDR2 YFSETQ. This CDR3 is CASSVDRGQPQHF. The CDR3 nucleotides are TGCGCCAGCAGCGTCGACAGGGGTCAGCCCCAGCATTTT.

The chain links TRBV3-1 (or the pseudogene TRBV3-2) to TRBJ1-2, with D maybe TRBD1 (6 bases). Germline V gene sequence: CDR1 LGHDT, CDR2 YNNKEL (reference sequence). The CDR3 covers 15 residues. Trimming took 7 bases from V and 5 from J, leaving 20 bases between them. The chain's CDR3 is CASMTGGAQGYGYTF. CDR3 nucleotide sequence: TGTGCCAGCATGACGGGGGGGGCGCAAGGGTATGGCTACACCTTC.

V gene TRBV24-1 combines with J gene TRBJ2-3, with TRBD2 matching 13 bases. The trim removed 4 bases at V and 6 bases at J, leaving 6 bases unmatched. Germline CDR1 reads KGHDR; CDR2 reads SFDVKD. The CDR3 has 16 residues. The CDR3 nucleotides read TGTGCCACCAGTGAGGGACTAGCGGGGTCCGGGGATACGCAGTATTTT. Encoded protein: CATSEGLAGSGDTQYF.

Only one count was recorded for this clone. The J gene is TRBJ1-1, the V gene TRBV19; D is unclear. From germline, CDR1 is LNHDA and CDR2 SQIVND (reference sequence). The CDR3 loop spans 13 amino acids. Trimming cost V 0 bases and J 11 bases, with 13 bases left between them. CDR3 nucleotide sequence: TGTGCCAGTAGTATAGAAACTTGGTCTGCCGCTTTCTTT. Translation gives CASSIETWSAAFF.

The rearrangement joins TRBV25-1 to TRBJ2-1, with 9 bases that match TRBD2. J gave up 4 bases and V 3 bases, and 7 bases lay outside the gene matches. The CDR3 has 16 residues. Looked up from germline, CDR1 is MGHDK and CDR2 is SYGVNS. DNA of the CDR3: TGTGCCAGCAGTGATCTTATAGCGGGAGATTACAATGAGCAGTTCTTC. Its translation is CASSDLIAGDYNEQFF.

The chain uses TRBV7-3 and TRBJ2-1; D possibly corresponds to TRBD1 (6 bases). Per germline, CDR1 SGHTA and CDR2 FQGTGA. V lost 3 bases, J lost 12 bases, and 12 bases lay in between. This CDR3 comprises 12 residues. The CDR3 spells CASSFIQGAQFF. For the CDR3, the DNA is TGTGCCAGCAGCTTTATACAGGGTGCGCAGTTCTTC.

CDR3 in amino acids: CASFPGGQGAGQPQHF. The DNA of the CDR3 is TGTGCCAGTTTCCCCGGGGGGCAGGGGGCAGGTCAGCCCCAGCATTTT. This chain connects TRBV19 to TRBJ1-5; the match to TRBD1 covers 8 bases. The germline CDR1 and CDR2 sequences are LNHDA and SQIVND (reference sequence). CDR3 length: 16 residues. Germline trimming cut 8 bases from V and 6 bases from J; bases unmatched to any gene: 15.

In DNA, the CDR3 is TGTGCCATCAGTGCTAGGGACAGCCTTAATGAAAAACTGTTTTTT. This sequence encodes CAISARDSLNEKLFF. The V and J genes are TRBV10-3 and TRBJ1-4; 7 nucleotides agree with TRBD1. Germline V gene data show CDR1 as ENHRY and CDR2 as SYGVKD. This CDR3 region has 15 residues. The ends lost 4 bases at V and 4 bases at J; junction bases unmatched: 6.

This chain connects TRBV11-1 to TRBJ1-1; D not certain. Germline V CDR1 and CDR2: SGHAT, FQDESV (reference sequence). The CDR3 sequence is 13 residues long. V was trimmed by 2 bases and J by 4 bases, leaving 8 bases between them. Here the CDR3 DNA reads TGTGCCAGCAGCTTACCAAAATTCACTGAAGCTTTCTTT. Its translation is CASSLPKFTEAFF.